This is a list of T cell receptor beta chains from one sample in a study of regulatory T cells in long-lasting Graves disease. MiXCR, applied by TCRdb to the multiplex PCR reads, yields one record per CDR3 protein. The repertoire holds around 250,000 distinct CDR3 sequences, with 20% to 25% as singletons. The sequencing here drew on peripheral blood mononuclear cells (PBMCs), taken at new diagnosis, from a patient treated with antithyroid drugs. These receptors all come from a female donor with Graves disease. Each CDR3 is given with its conserved first and last residue. Fields, in order: J gene, V gene, clone size, D gene, CDR3 DNA, CDR3 protein. The D gene is left open where the match is weak. Rows may omit the clone size; those that give it use once, few, many or a size class.

j_gene: TRBJ1-2
v_gene: TRBV2
abundance: many
d_gene: .
CDR3nt: TGTGCCAGCCGAGGGTCGTCAAGGGGGGGCTATGGCTACACCTTC
CDR3aa: CASRGSSRGGYGYTF

j_gene: TRBJ1-5
v_gene: TRBV6-2/TRBV6-3
abundance: .
d_gene: .
CDR3nt: TGTGCCAGCAGTGCCTCAGGGGAGAATCAGCCCCAGCATTTT
CDR3aa: CASSASGENQPQHF

j_gene: TRBJ2-2
v_gene: TRBV12-3/TRBV12-4
abundance: many
d_gene: .
CDR3nt: TGTGCCAGCAGTTTAACGGCGACAACGAACACCGGGGAGCTGTTTTTT
CDR3aa: CASSLTATTNTGELFF

j_gene: TRBJ2-2
v_gene: TRBV20-1
abundance: .
d_gene: TRBD1
CDR3nt: TGCAGTGCTAGAGAAGGGGGCGACACCGGGGAGCTGTTTTTT
CDR3aa: CSAREGGDTGELFF

j_gene: TRBJ2-3
v_gene: TRBV12-3/TRBV12-4
abundance: many
d_gene: TRBD1
CDR3nt: TGTGCCAGCAGTCCCCCACAGGGGGTAGACACAGATACGCAGTATTTT
CDR3aa: CASSPPQGVDTDTQYF

j_gene: TRBJ1-2
v_gene: TRBV12-3/TRBV12-4
abundance: .
d_gene: TRBD1
CDR3nt: TGTGCCAGCAGTCGACAGGGGGATAACTATGGCTACACCTTC
CDR3aa: CASSRQGDNYGYTF

j_gene: TRBJ1-5
v_gene: TRBV7-2
abundance: many
d_gene: TRBD1
CDR3nt: TGTGCCAGCAGCTTAGGGCCAGGGGGGGGTCAGCCCCAGCATTTT
CDR3aa: CASSLGPGGGQPQHF

j_gene: TRBJ2-1
v_gene: TRBV9
abundance: few
d_gene: .
CDR3nt: TGTGCCAGCAGCGTAGCTTCCTACAATGAGCAGTTCTTC
CDR3aa: CASSVASYNEQFF

j_gene: TRBJ2-2
v_gene: TRBV7-9
abundance: .
d_gene: TRBD1
CDR3nt: TGTGCCAGCACCCGACAGGGGGCATCCGGGGAGCTGTTTTTT
CDR3aa: CASTRQGASGELFF

j_gene: TRBJ1-4
v_gene: TRBV20-1
abundance: many
d_gene: .
CDR3nt: TGCAGTGCTAGGCAGGGTCTGTTTGATGAAAAACTGTTTTTT
CDR3aa: CSARQGLFDEKLFF

j_gene: TRBJ2-7
v_gene: TRBV11-2
abundance: many
d_gene: TRBD2
CDR3nt: TGTGCCAGCAGCGAGGCGATAGCGGGAAACCGCTACGAGCAGTACTTC
CDR3aa: CASSEAIAGNRYEQYF

j_gene: TRBJ2-3
v_gene: TRBV7-2
abundance: many
d_gene: TRBD1
CDR3nt: TGTGCCAGCAGCTTAGGACAGGGTTTGGGCACAGATACGCAGTATTTT
CDR3aa: CASSLGQGLGTDTQYF

j_gene: TRBJ2-7
v_gene: TRBV6-2/TRBV6-3
abundance: .
d_gene: TRBD1
CDR3nt: TGTGCCAGCAGTTTTCCCCCGGGACAGGGGACCTACGAGCAGTACTTC
CDR3aa: CASSFPPGQGTYEQYF

j_gene: TRBJ2-7
v_gene: TRBV12-3/TRBV12-4
abundance: many
d_gene: .
CDR3nt: TGTGCCAGCAGTTCGTATGAGACATCCTACGAGCAGTACTTC
CDR3aa: CASSSYETSYEQYF

j_gene: TRBJ2-3
v_gene: TRBV7-8
abundance: many
d_gene: TRBD1
CDR3nt: TGTGCCAGCAGCCCTGACAGGGTTAGAACAGATACGCAGTATTTT
CDR3aa: CASSPDRVRTDTQYF

j_gene: TRBJ2-2
v_gene: TRBV7-9
abundance: many
d_gene: .
CDR3nt: TGTGCCAGCAGCTTTGGCCGGGACACCGGGGAGCTGTTTTTT
CDR3aa: CASSFGRDTGELFF

j_gene: TRBJ2-2
v_gene: TRBV27
abundance: .
d_gene: .
CDR3nt: TGTGCCAGCACCACATTAGGGGGGCCTGCCGGGGAGCTGTTTTTT
CDR3aa: CASTTLGGPAGELFF

j_gene: TRBJ2-5
v_gene: TRBV2
abundance: once
d_gene: .
CDR3nt: TGTGCCAGCAGCACCTATAACCAGGCCAGGATTAGTAATGAGCAGTACTTC
CDR3aa: CASSTYNQARISNEQYF

j_gene: TRBJ2-3
v_gene: TRBV2
abundance: many
d_gene: .
CDR3nt: TGTGCCAGCAGTGAATTGGGGGGCACAGATACGCAGTATTTT
CDR3aa: CASSELGGTDTQYF

j_gene: TRBJ2-7
v_gene: TRBV20-1
abundance: many
d_gene: TRBD2
CDR3nt: TGCAGTGCTAGAGATGTGCGGGAGATTGGCTACGAGCAGTACTTC
CDR3aa: CSARDVREIGYEQYF

j_gene: TRBJ2-3
v_gene: TRBV20-1
abundance: many
d_gene: .
CDR3nt: TGCAGTGCTCAGGACCGCTGGCGCACAGATACGCAGTATTTT
CDR3aa: CSAQDRWRTDTQYF

j_gene: TRBJ2-7
v_gene: TRBV7-3
abundance: many
d_gene: TRBD2
CDR3nt: TGTGCCAGCAGCACCGCTAGCGGGGGGCACTACGAGCAGTACTTC
CDR3aa: CASSTASGGHYEQYF

j_gene: TRBJ1-6
v_gene: TRBV27
abundance: few
d_gene: .
CDR3nt: TGTGCCAGCAGTTTGGAAGGGGGTCCTTCACCCCTCCACTTT
CDR3aa: CASSLEGGPSPLHF

j_gene: TRBJ2-5
v_gene: TRBV12-3/TRBV12-4
abundance: many
d_gene: .
CDR3nt: TGTGCCAGCTGCAGGGATCAAGAGACCCAGTACTTC
CDR3aa: CASCRDQETQYF

j_gene: TRBJ1-5
v_gene: TRBV7-8
abundance: many
d_gene: TRBD1
CDR3nt: TGTGCCAGCAGCGAAAGGACAGGAGGCACACCGAGCAATCAGCCCCAGCATTTT
CDR3aa: CASSERTGGTPSNQPQHF

j_gene: TRBJ2-3
v_gene: TRBV9
abundance: many
d_gene: .
CDR3nt: TGTGCCAGCAGCCCGACGGGACCCCGGTGGGATACGCAGTATTTT
CDR3aa: CASSPTGPRWDTQYF

j_gene: TRBJ1-3
v_gene: TRBV4-3
abundance: .
d_gene: TRBD1
CDR3nt: TGCGCCAGCAGCCAACTCCCAGGGGGTAACACCATATATTTT
CDR3aa: CASSQLPGGNTIYF

j_gene: TRBJ2-5
v_gene: TRBV6-5
abundance: many
d_gene: .
CDR3nt: TGTGCCAGCAGTTACTGGGGGGGGCTTGGGGTAGGCCAAGAGACCCAGTACTTC
CDR3aa: CASSYWGGLGVGQETQYF

j_gene: TRBJ2-5
v_gene: TRBV9
abundance: many
d_gene: TRBD1
CDR3nt: TGTGCCAGCAGCGCAGGGGACAGGGAAGGAGAGACCCAGTACTTC
CDR3aa: CASSAGDREGETQYF

j_gene: TRBJ1-2
v_gene: TRBV6-1
abundance: .
d_gene: TRBD1
CDR3nt: TGTGCCAGCAGTCGGATACAGGGGGCCTGGGATGGCTACACCTTC
CDR3aa: CASSRIQGAWDGYTF

j_gene: TRBJ2-7
v_gene: TRBV19
abundance: few
d_gene: TRBD2
CDR3nt: TGTGCCAGTAGTCCCACGACTAGCCTCTACGAGCAGTACTTC
CDR3aa: CASSPTTSLYEQYF

j_gene: TRBJ2-3
v_gene: TRBV25-1
abundance: .
d_gene: .
CDR3nt: TGTGCCAGCAGTAGGAGAGACAGGTCCCTCTACACAGATACGCAGTATTTT
CDR3aa: CASSRRDRSLYTDTQYF

j_gene: TRBJ2-7
v_gene: TRBV15
abundance: .
d_gene: .
CDR3nt: TGTGCCACCAGCAGCCCGGGGGCGGGGACGGATGCCTACGAGCAGTACTTC
CDR3aa: CATSSPGAGTDAYEQYF

j_gene: TRBJ1-5
v_gene: TRBV4-3
abundance: .
d_gene: .
CDR3nt: TGCGCCAGCAGCCAAGATACTAATCAGCCCCAGCATTTT
CDR3aa: CASSQDTNQPQHF

j_gene: TRBJ1-5
v_gene: TRBV2
abundance: many
d_gene: .
CDR3nt: TGTGCCAGCAGTGGAGTTTTGCAGCCCCAGCATTTT
CDR3aa: CASSGVLQPQHF

j_gene: TRBJ1-2
v_gene: TRBV2
abundance: .
d_gene: TRBD1
CDR3nt: TGTGCCAGCAGTGACACAGGGGGCGGTGGCTACACCTTC
CDR3aa: CASSDTGGGGYTF

j_gene: TRBJ1-2
v_gene: TRBV7-2
abundance: many
d_gene: .
CDR3nt: TGTGCCAGCAGCTCGCCTCCAAATTATGGCTACACCTTC
CDR3aa: CASSSPPNYGYTF

j_gene: TRBJ2-1
v_gene: TRBV18
abundance: many
d_gene: .
CDR3nt: TGTGCCAGCTCACCAGTCTACAATGAGCAGTTCTTC
CDR3aa: CASSPVYNEQFF

j_gene: TRBJ2-7
v_gene: TRBV12-3/TRBV12-4
abundance: many
d_gene: .
CDR3nt: TGTGCCAGCAGTTTAAACTTCGACTACGAGCAGTACTTC
CDR3aa: CASSLNFDYEQYF

j_gene: TRBJ2-3
v_gene: TRBV20-1
abundance: .
d_gene: TRBD2
CDR3nt: TGCAGTGCTAGTAGGAGACTAGCGGGGGCAGATACGCAGTATTTT
CDR3aa: CSASRRLAGADTQYF

j_gene: TRBJ1-6
v_gene: TRBV20-1
abundance: many
d_gene: .
CDR3nt: TGCAGTGCTAGAGACACTGCAGTGAATTCACCCCTCCACTTT
CDR3aa: CSARDTAVNSPLHF

j_gene: TRBJ1-1
v_gene: TRBV12-5
abundance: many
d_gene: .
CDR3nt: TGTGCTAGTGGTTTGGGGACGTACACTGAAGCTTTCTTT
CDR3aa: CASGLGTYTEAFF

j_gene: TRBJ1-4
v_gene: TRBV4-1
abundance: many
d_gene: TRBD1
CDR3nt: TGCGCCAGCAGCTACGGATACGGGACAGGGAAACTGTTTTTT
CDR3aa: CASSYGYGTGKLFF

j_gene: TRBJ1-2
v_gene: TRBV11-2
abundance: many
d_gene: .
CDR3nt: TGTGCCAGCAGCTTAGCAGTAGACAGGTGGAGGGGCTATGGCTACACCTTC
CDR3aa: CASSLAVDRWRGYGYTF

j_gene: TRBJ2-3
v_gene: TRBV20-1
abundance: many
d_gene: TRBD2
CDR3nt: TGCAGTGCTAGAGCAGCTAGCGGGAGCGATACCTTAGCAGATACGCAGTATTTT
CDR3aa: CSARAASGSDTLADTQYF

j_gene: TRBJ2-2
v_gene: TRBV24-1
abundance: .
d_gene: .
CDR3nt: TGTGCCACCAGCCGGTCGAGCACCGGGGAGCTGTTTTTT
CDR3aa: CATSRSSTGELFF

j_gene: TRBJ2-1
v_gene: TRBV20-1
abundance: many
d_gene: TRBD2
CDR3nt: TGCAGTGCTGGGACTAGCGCACAATACAATGAGCAGTTCTTC
CDR3aa: CSAGTSAQYNEQFF

j_gene: TRBJ1-6
v_gene: TRBV10-2
abundance: many
d_gene: .
CDR3nt: TGCGCCAGCAGTGAAAACTTCTCTGGGGGGAATTCACCCCTCCACTTT
CDR3aa: CASSENFSGGNSPLHF

j_gene: TRBJ2-6
v_gene: TRBV3-2
abundance: few
d_gene: .
CDR3nt: TGTGCCAGCAGACAACCCACAGGGGGAACTGGGGCCAACGTCCTGACTTTC
CDR3aa: CASRQPTGGTGANVLTF

j_gene: TRBJ1-1
v_gene: TRBV11-3
abundance: many
d_gene: .
CDR3nt: TGTGCCAGCAGCCCGCTAGCGGCAGGGCACACTGAAGCTTTCTTT
CDR3aa: CASSPLAAGHTEAFF

j_gene: TRBJ2-1
v_gene: TRBV3-1
abundance: many
d_gene: TRBD2
CDR3nt: TGTGCCAGCAGCCCGACTAGCGGGGGCTCCTACAATGAGCAGTTCTTC
CDR3aa: CASSPTSGGSYNEQFF

j_gene: TRBJ1-2
v_gene: TRBV6-1
abundance: many
d_gene: TRBD1
CDR3nt: TGTGCCAGCAGCACCGGGACAGGGGCCGATGTCTTTGGCTACACCTTC
CDR3aa: CASSTGTGADVFGYTF

j_gene: TRBJ2-1
v_gene: TRBV6-5
abundance: many
d_gene: .
CDR3nt: TGTGCCAGCAGTTACTCGAGGAAAAGGAGAGGAGGAAGTAATGAGCAGTTCTTC
CDR3aa: CASSYSRKRRGGSNEQFF

j_gene: TRBJ2-6
v_gene: TRBV30
abundance: .
d_gene: .
CDR3nt: TGTGCCTGGAACCCAGGTTATTCTGGGGCCAACGTCCTGACTTTC
CDR3aa: CAWNPGYSGANVLTF

j_gene: TRBJ1-6
v_gene: TRBV2
abundance: .
d_gene: TRBD1
CDR3nt: TGTGCCAGCAGAGGGACAGACTCCTATAATTCACCCCTCCACTTT
CDR3aa: CASRGTDSYNSPLHF

j_gene: TRBJ2-2
v_gene: TRBV12-3/TRBV12-4
abundance: many
d_gene: .
CDR3nt: TGTGCGACAACGGCCACCCCCGGGGAGCTGTTTTTT
CDR3aa: CATTATPGELFF

j_gene: TRBJ2-1
v_gene: TRBV2
abundance: many
d_gene: .
CDR3nt: TGTGCCAGCAGTCTCGGGTATGAGCAGTTCTTC
CDR3aa: CASSLGYEQFF

j_gene: TRBJ2-1
v_gene: TRBV10-3
abundance: few
d_gene: .
CDR3nt: TGTGCCATCAGTGAATGGAACAAGGCTAATGAGCAGTTCTTC
CDR3aa: CAISEWNKANEQFF

j_gene: TRBJ1-4
v_gene: TRBV27
abundance: .
d_gene: .
CDR3nt: TGTGCCGGCACCAGGGGCGCTAATGAAAAACTGTTTTTT
CDR3aa: CAGTRGANEKLFF

j_gene: TRBJ1-1
v_gene: TRBV5-4
abundance: many
d_gene: .
CDR3nt: TGTGCCAGCAGCCACCATTTCTCCGGGGGCGAAGCTTTCTTT
CDR3aa: CASSHHFSGGEAFF